The sequence of this T cell receptor (beta chain) was determined in a study of radiation and T cells in renal cell carcinoma. The overall study: Nephrectomy followed 15 Gy stereotactic body radiation by 4 weeks. Overall study results and limits: No pretreatment tumor biopsies were available for baseline clonotypes.

Trimming removed 5 bases from V and 7 bases from J, with 12 bases in between. CDR3 length: 13 amino acids. Per the germline V gene, CDR1 is SGHDT and CDR2 is YYEEEE. Using immunoSEQ multiplex PCR, the repertoire was profiled, and TCRdb retains in-frame clones only, with some absent. Of 70,000 to 100,000 clones detected, approximately 83% appear once; the ten largest clones hold 5% to 7.5%. Specified time point: baseline pretreatment blood. As for treatment: 15 Gy SBRT to primary tumor, nephrectomy 4 weeks later. With regard to this clone: The target antigen is unknown.

This chain joins TRBV5-6 and TRBJ2-2; no firm D call. This TCR came from a man between 60 and 75 years old with renal cell carcinoma. Source: blood, taken from a patient whose treatment included radiotherapy and nephrectomy. For the CDR3, the DNA is TGTGCCAGCAGTCCGATCCCCCGCGGGGAGCTGTTTTTT. Translating it yields CASSPIPRGELFF. The complete variable domain, with remaining parts taken from reference TRBV5-6 and TRBJ2-2, reads DAGVTQSPTHLIKTRGQQVTLRCSPKSGHDTVSWYQQALGQGPQFIFQYYEEEERQRGNFPDRFSGHQFPNYSSELNVNALLLGDSALYLCASSPIPRGELFFGEGSRLTVL.